The entry below gives a single T cell receptor beta chain sequence along with its context. This entry comes from a study of shared clonotypes between healthy human individuals. The CDR3 totals 15 residues. Deletions cut 3 bases from V and 3 bases from J, with 15 bases between. Germline V lookup: CDR1 MDHEN, CDR2 SYDVKM. Some 30,000 T cell genomes, or 200 to 250 ng DNA, went into the sorted-subset replicate PCRs. Study processing details: In the immunoSEQ data, sequences were junction-only and lacked quality scores, so filtering differed. Clones were sequenced by immunoSEQ multiplex PCR, and TCRdb holds only the in-frame ones, with some missing. The V and J calls and clone size are taken from that table; D and trimming were inferred from the DNA. The sample has 150,000 to 200,000 clones, approximately 70% seen once; the top ten hold roughly 10%. The healthy adult donors were HIV-negative and reported no recent acute infections or vaccinations. A split of CD4+ cells into CD45RA+ naive and CD45RA-negative memory subsets was performed.

The TCR comes from a man aged 25 to 40 in good health. The rearrangement links TRBV28 to TRBJ2-7; D gene uncertain. The sequencing sample was made of memory CD4+ T cells sorted from blood. Noted subset: CD45RA-negative fraction. The CDR3 DNA reads as TGTGCCAGCAGTTTCCCCTCACCTGGCAGCTACGAGCAGTACTTC. The encoded protein is CASSFPSPGSYEQYF.